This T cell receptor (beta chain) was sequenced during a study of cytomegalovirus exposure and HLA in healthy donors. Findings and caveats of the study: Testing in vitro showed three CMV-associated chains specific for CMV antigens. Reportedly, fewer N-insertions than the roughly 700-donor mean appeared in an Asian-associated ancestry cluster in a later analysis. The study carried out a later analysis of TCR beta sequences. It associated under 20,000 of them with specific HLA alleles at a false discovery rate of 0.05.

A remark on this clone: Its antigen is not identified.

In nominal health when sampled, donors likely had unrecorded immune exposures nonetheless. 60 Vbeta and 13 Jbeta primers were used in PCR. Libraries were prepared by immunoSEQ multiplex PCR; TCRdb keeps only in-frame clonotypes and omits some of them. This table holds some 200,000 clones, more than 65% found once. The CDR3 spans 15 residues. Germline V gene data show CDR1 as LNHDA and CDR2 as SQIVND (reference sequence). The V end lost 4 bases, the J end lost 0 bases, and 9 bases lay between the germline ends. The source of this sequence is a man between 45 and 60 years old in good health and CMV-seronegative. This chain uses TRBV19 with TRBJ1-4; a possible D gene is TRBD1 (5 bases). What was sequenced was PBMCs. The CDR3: CASSKGVSTNEKLFF. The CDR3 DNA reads TGTGCCAGTAGTAAAGGGGTTTCAACTAATGAAAAACTGTTTTTT.